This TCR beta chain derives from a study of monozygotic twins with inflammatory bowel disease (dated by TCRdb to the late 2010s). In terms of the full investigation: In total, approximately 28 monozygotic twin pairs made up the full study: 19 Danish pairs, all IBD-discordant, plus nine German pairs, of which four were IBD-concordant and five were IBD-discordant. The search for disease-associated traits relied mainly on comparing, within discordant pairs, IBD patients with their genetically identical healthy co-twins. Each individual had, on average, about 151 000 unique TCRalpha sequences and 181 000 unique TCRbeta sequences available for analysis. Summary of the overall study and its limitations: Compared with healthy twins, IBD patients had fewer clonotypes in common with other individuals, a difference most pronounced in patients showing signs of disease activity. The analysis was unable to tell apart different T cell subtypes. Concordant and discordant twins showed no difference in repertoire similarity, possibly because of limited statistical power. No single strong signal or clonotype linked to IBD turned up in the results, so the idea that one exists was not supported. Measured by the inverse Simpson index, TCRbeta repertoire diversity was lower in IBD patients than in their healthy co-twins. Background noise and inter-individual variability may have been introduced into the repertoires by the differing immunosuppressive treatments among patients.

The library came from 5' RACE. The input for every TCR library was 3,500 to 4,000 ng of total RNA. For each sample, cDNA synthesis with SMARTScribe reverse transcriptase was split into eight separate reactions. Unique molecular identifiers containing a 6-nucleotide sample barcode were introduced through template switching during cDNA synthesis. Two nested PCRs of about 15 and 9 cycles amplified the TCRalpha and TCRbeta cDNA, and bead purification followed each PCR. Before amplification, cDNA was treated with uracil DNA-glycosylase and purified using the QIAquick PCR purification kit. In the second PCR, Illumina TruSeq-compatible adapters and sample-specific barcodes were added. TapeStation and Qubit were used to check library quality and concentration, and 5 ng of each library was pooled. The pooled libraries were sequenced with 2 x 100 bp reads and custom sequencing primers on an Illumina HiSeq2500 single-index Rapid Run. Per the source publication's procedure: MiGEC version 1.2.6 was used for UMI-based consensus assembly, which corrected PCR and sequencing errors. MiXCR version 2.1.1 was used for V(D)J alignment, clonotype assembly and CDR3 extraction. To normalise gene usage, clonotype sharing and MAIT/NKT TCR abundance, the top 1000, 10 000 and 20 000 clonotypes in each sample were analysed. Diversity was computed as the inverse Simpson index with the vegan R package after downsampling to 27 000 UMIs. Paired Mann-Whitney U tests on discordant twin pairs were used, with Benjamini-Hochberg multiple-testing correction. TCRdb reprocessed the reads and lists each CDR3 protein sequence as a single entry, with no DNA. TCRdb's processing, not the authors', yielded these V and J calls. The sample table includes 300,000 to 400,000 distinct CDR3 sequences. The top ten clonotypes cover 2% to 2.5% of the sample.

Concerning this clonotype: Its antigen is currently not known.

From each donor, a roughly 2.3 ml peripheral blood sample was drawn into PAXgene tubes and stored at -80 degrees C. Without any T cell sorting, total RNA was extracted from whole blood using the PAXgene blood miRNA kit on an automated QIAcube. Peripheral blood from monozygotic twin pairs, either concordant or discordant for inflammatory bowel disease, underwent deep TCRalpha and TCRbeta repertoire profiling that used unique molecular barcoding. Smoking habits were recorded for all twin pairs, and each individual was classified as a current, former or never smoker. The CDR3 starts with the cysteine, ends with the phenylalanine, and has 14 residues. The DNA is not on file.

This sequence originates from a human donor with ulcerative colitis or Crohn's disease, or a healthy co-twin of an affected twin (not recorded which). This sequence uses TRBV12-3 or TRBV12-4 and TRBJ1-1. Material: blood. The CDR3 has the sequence CASSLYSENTEAFF.